This TCR beta chain came from a study of T cell changes during pregnancy in multiple sclerosis. Produced via immunoSEQ multiplex PCR; TCRdb's table is partial and in-frame only. The data show about 89,000 clones, around 90% seen once. The CDR3 covers 13 residues. Germline V gene data show CDR1 as ENHRY and CDR2 as SYGVKD. V was clipped by 5 bases and J by 7 bases; unmatched bases: 6. This sequence joins TRBV10-3 and TRBJ1-1; TRBD1 matches 8 bases. This receptor was obtained from a female donor in good health, enrolled as a control in a pregnancy study. Specimen: peripheral blood, collected after pregnancy. The DNA for the CDR3 is TGTGCCATCAGTTTCGACAGGGGTGGTGAAGCTTTCTTT. Protein product: CAISFDRGGEAFF.